Listed below are T cell receptor beta chains from one sample, sequenced in a study of PD-1 blockade in classical Hodgkin lymphoma. Profiled with immunoSEQ multiplex PCR; TCRdb holds only in-frame clones, not every one. The sample has 31,000 or so clones, 85% seen once. The sequencing here drew on CD4+ T cells from blood, taken at baseline. The source is a human donor with classical Hodgkin lymphoma. Both conserved end residues are part of each CDR3. D genes are given only for firm matches. Some rows have no size entry. The others give once, few or many, or a class for an expanded clone.

j_call clone_size d_call v_call cdr3_nt cdr3_aa
TRBJ2-3 . TRBD2 TRBV11-3 TGTGCCAGCAGCGGGCGGGGGAGCACAGATACGCAGTATTTT CASSGRGSTDTQYF
TRBJ2-2 . TRBD2 TRBV28 TGTGCCAGCAGTTTATTTGCGGGAGCAACGAACACCGGGGAGCTGTTTTTT CASSLFAGATNTGELFF
TRBJ2-2 once . TRBV7-2 TGTGCCAGCGAGCCCGGGCAGGTCACCGGGGAGCTGTTTTTT CASEPGQVTGELFF
TRBJ2-1 . . TRBV6-5 TGTGCCAGCAGTAGAGGAGGCGAACCAAAGCAGTTCTTC CASSRGGEPKQFF
TRBJ2-3 . . TRBV13 TGTGCCAGCAGCTTAGGTCGGAGGGGGGCCACAGATACGCAGTATTTT CASSLGRRGATDTQYF
TRBJ1-2 . . TRBV5-1 TGCGCCAGCAGCTTGGAACCTACAGGTCGGACCTACTATGGCTACACCTTC CASSLEPTGRTYYGYTF
TRBJ2-3 . TRBD2 TRBV2 TGTGCCAGCAGCAACGGACTAGTCGGGCAGTATTTT CASSNGLVGQYF
TRBJ1-2 . . TRBV28 TGTGCCAGCAGCCTAGGGGCGGGGAATGGCTACACCTTC CASSLGAGNGYTF
TRBJ2-3 . . TRBV6-6 TGTGCCAGCAGGCTGGATAAGGGGGGTACGCAGTATTTT CASRLDKGGTQYF
TRBJ2-1 few TRBD2 TRBV7-9 TGTGCCAGCAGCCTACCGGGACTAGCGGGAGGAATAGATGAGCAGTTCTTC CASSLPGLAGGIDEQFF
TRBJ2-3 . TRBD2 TRBV7-2 TGTGCCAGCAGCGAAGGACTAGCGAGCACAGATACGCAGTATTTT CASSEGLASTDTQYF
TRBJ1-1 . . TRBV5-5 TGTGCCAGCAGTTATAGTGAGACAGTAGCGAGACACACTGAAGCTTTCTTT CASSYSETVARHTEAFF
TRBJ1-5 once . TRBV7-2 TGTGCCAGCAGCTTAGACAAAGATCAGCCCCAGCATTTT CASSLDKDQPQHF
TRBJ1-2 . . TRBV14 TGTGCCAGCAGCCAAGGTCGGCTGGGCTTCTATGGCTACACCTTC CASSQGRLGFYGYTF
TRBJ2-2 . . TRBV7-2 TGTGCCAGCAGCTTTGACAGGAGAATTGGGGAGCTGTTTTTT CASSFDRRIGELFF
TRBJ1-1 . . TRBV2 TGTGCCAGCAGTTTGAACACTGAAGCTTTCTTC CASSLNTEAFF
TRBJ1-5 . . TRBV19 TGTGCCAGTAGTATCGTGAGGGGAGACGGCAATCAGCCCCAGCATTTT CASSIVRGDGNQPQHF
TRBJ1-5 . . TRBV6-1 TGTGCCAGCAGCTTGGGACGGAGCAATCAGCCCCAGCATTTT CASSLGRSNQPQHF
TRBJ1-1 . . TRBV4-1 TGCGCCAGCAGCCGAGAGCCGGGGAGGACGGCCACTGAAGCTTTCTTT CASSREPGRTATEAFF
TRBJ1-1 . TRBD1 TRBV19 TGTGCCAGTAGCAAGAAAGGACAGGGGTTCACTGAAGCTTTCTTT CASSKKGQGFTEAFF
TRBJ1-1 . . TRBV5-4 TGTGCCAGCAGCTTGGGAGGGGCTGTGGGGACTGAAGCTTTCTTT CASSLGGAVGTEAFF
TRBJ1-2 few TRBD1 TRBV6-5 TGTGCCAGCAAGACAGGGTCGAGCGGCTACACCTTC CASKTGSSGYTF
TRBJ1-1 . . TRBV15 TGTGCCACCAGCAGAGATATACGCACTGAAGCTTTCTTT CATSRDIRTEAFF
TRBJ2-5 . TRBD2 TRBV27 TGTGCCAGCAGTTTAGCGGGAGACGAGACCCAGTACTTC CASSLAGDETQYF
TRBJ2-6 . . TRBV7-2 TGTGCCAGCAGCAGAGGGGGCTCTGGGGCCAACGTCCTGACTTTC CASSRGGSGANVLTF
TRBJ1-1 . . TRBV6-4 TGTGCCAGCAGCCCAACCGGGCTTGGGACTGAAGCTTTCTTT CASSPTGLGTEAFF
TRBJ2-7 . . TRBV7-2 TGTGCCAGCAGCCAAACAGGGTACGAGCAGTACTTC CASSQTGYEQYF
TRBJ2-7 . . TRBV27 TGTGCCAGCAGTTTAAGGGGCAGGACGTCCGAGCAGTACTTC CASSLRGRTSEQYF
TRBJ2-5 . . TRBV11-2 TGTGCCAGCAGCTCCCAGGGCAGGGGAATCCAAGAGACCCAGTACTTC CASSSQGRGIQETQYF
TRBJ1-1 . . TRBV19 TGTGCCAGTAGTATCAATTTTGGGATCGGGAGCACTGAAGCTTTCTTT CASSINFGIGSTEAFF
TRBJ2-3 . TRBD2 TRBV29-1 TGCAGCTTTCAAAAGCGGGATACCAGCACAGATACGCAGTATTTT CSFQKRDTSTDTQYF
TRBJ2-3 . . TRBV18 TGTGCCAGCTCATCGGGGCACACAGATACGCAGTATTTT CASSSGHTDTQYF
TRBJ1-2 . . TRBV28 TGTGCCAGCAGTTTATCTACAGGACCCTTCTATGGCTACACCTTC CASSLSTGPFYGYTF
TRBJ2-5 . . TRBV11-1 TGTGCCAGCAGTCCCGGACTGCAAGAGACCCAGTACTTC CASSPGLQETQYF
TRBJ2-1 . . TRBV30 TGTGCCTGGGGTCGTCAGGGATCCTACAATGAGCAGTTCTTC CAWGRQGSYNEQFF
TRBJ2-7 . TRBD2 TRBV9 TGTGCCAGCAGCCCTCGACTAGCGGGAGGCTACGAGCAGTACTTC CASSPRLAGGYEQYF
TRBJ2-7 few TRBD2 TRBV14 TGTGCCAGCAGCGAGATAGCGGGAGATGTCGACGAGCAGTACTTC CASSEIAGDVDEQYF
TRBJ2-2 . . TRBV2 TGTGCCAGCAGTGATATGGGCAGAAACACCGGGGAGCTGTTTTTT CASSDMGRNTGELFF
TRBJ2-7 . . TRBV28 TGTGCCAGCAGTTTACCTCAAGTCTGGGGCGGGACCTACGAGCAGTACTTC CASSLPQVWGGTYEQYF
TRBJ1-2 . TRBD1 TRBV4-3 TGCGCCAGCAGCCAAGATATGACAGGGGGCTATGGCTACACCTTC CASSQDMTGGYGYTF
TRBJ2-7 . TRBD2 TRBV15 TGTGCCACCAGCACAAGGACTAGCGGGAGGGCCCACGAGCAGTACTTC CATSTRTSGRAHEQYF
TRBJ2-6 . TRBD1 TRBV18 TGTGCCAGCTCACCACCGGGGACAGGGGGTACTGGGGCCAACGTCCTGACTTTC CASSPPGTGGTGANVLTF
TRBJ1-4 . TRBD1 TRBV6-1 TGTGCCAGCAGTTTTGGGACAGGGCGTAATGAAAAACTGTTTTTT CASSFGTGRNEKLFF
TRBJ2-7 once TRBD1 TRBV5-4 TGTGCCAGCAGCACGGGGACAGATTCCTACGAGCAATACTTC CASSTGTDSYEQYF
TRBJ2-1 . . TRBV27 TGTGCCAGCAGTTTTACGGGAGTCAAGGGGAGCTCCTACAATGAGCAGTTCTTC CASSFTGVKGSSYNEQFF
TRBJ2-7 few TRBD2 TRBV5-4 TGTGCCAGCAGCTCCCTGACTAGCGGGAGGCCGGGGGAGCAGTACTTC CASSSLTSGRPGEQYF
TRBJ2-1 once . TRBV5-1 TGCGCCAGCAGCCTCGGGAGATGGGTCCTTACAGACAATGAGCAGTTCTTC CASSLGRWVLTDNEQFF
TRBJ2-7 . TRBD1 TRBV11-2 TGTGCCAGCAGCGAGTCCGGGACAGGGAAGGTGGAGCAGTACTTC CASSESGTGKVEQYF